This T cell receptor (beta chain) was identified during a study of T cells in Graves' hyperthyroidism and ophthalmopathy. This clonotype was detected ten times or more. Amplification yielded TCR beta CDR3 regions, with RNA transcripts as the source. A first-round RT-PCR of the TCR CDR3 used the HTBI primer set. MiXCR, applied by TCRdb to the multiplex PCR reads, yields one record per CDR3 protein. The sample includes fewer than 700,000 distinct CDR3 sequences, roughly 15% of them seen just once. The study defined stable Graves' hyperthyroidism as no ophthalmopathy progression within 18 months. Patients aged 18 to 65 had newly diagnosed hyperthyroidism of under 2 months' duration. Uncontrolled infection, other autoimmune disease, pregnancy or lactation barred patients from enrollment. This sample holds PBMCs from approximately 10 ml fresh peripheral blood. The sequence came from a woman aged 25-40 years with Graves' hyperthyroidism. Input material: blood.

The CDR3 reads CASRPTVTSYEQYF. The CDR3 DNA reads as TGTGCCAGCAGACCGACAGTTACATCCTACGAGCAGTACTTC. The chain uses TRBV6-1 and TRBJ2-7; the D gene is possibly TRBD1 (5 bases). CDR3 size: 14 residues. V was clipped by 6 bases and J by 1 base, with 13 bases between them. The germline V gene has CDR1 MNHNS and CDR2 SASEGT.